This is a list of T cell receptor beta chains from one sample in a study of T-cell memory formation after mild COVID-19. TCRdb processed the 5' RACE reads anew with MiXCR; each CDR3 protein has one entry. This sample has 200,000 to 250,000 distinct CDR3 sequences, with under 30% found just once. The sequenced sample was PBMCs or a T cell subset sorted from them (not recorded which). The source is an adult woman who had mild COVID-19 (a few samples of this study predate the infection). Cell type and time point are not known. The CDR3 runs from the conserved cysteine through the conserved F or W. Fields, in order: J gene, D gene, V gene, clone size, CDR3 protein, CDR3 DNA. A D gene is named only where the DNA matches it firmly. Size values are once, few and many counts, or a class for expanded clones, and some rows have none.

>TRBJ1-1|.|TRBV3-1|.
CASSPGVFAEAFF
TGTGCCAGCAGCCCTGGGGTATTCGCTGAAGCTTTCTTT
>TRBJ2-1|.|TRBV29-1|few
CSVEDPRQESYEQFF
TGCAGCGTTGAAGATCCCCGACAGGAGAGCTATGAGCAGTTCTTC
>TRBJ1-5|.|TRBV5-5|few
CASSLGVTSNQPQHF
TGTGCCAGCAGCCTGGGTGTCACTAGCAATCAGCCCCAGCATTTT
>TRBJ2-1|TRBD2|TRBV7-3|few
CASSPLADTYNEQFF
TGTGCCAGCAGCCCGCTAGCGGACACCTACAATGAGCAGTTCTTC
>TRBJ2-1|.|TRBV20-1|.
CSARGPLGGRSTEQFF
TGCAGTGCTAGAGGTCCGCTGGGGGGTCGCAGCACTGAGCAGTTCTTC
>TRBJ2-5|TRBD2|TRBV20-1|.
CSARDPRGGGETQYF
TGCAGTGCTAGAGACCCCCGGGGGGGAGGGGAGACCCAGTACTTC
>TRBJ2-5|TRBD2|TRBV7-9|few
CASSLRGVEETQYF
TGTGCCAGCAGCTTGCGGGGGGTCGAAGAGACCCAGTACTTC
>TRBJ1-2|TRBD1|TRBV7-6|.
CASSLPPDREEGYTF
TGTGCCAGCAGCTTACCCCCCGACAGGGAGGAAGGGTACACCTTC
>TRBJ2-3|.|TRBV11-2|.
CASSLTVGDTQYF
TGTGCCAGCAGCTTGACGGTGGGAGATACGCAGTATTTT
>TRBJ2-2|.|TRBV4-1|.
CASSQVGGTEVSGELFF
TGCGCCAGCAGCCAAGTCGGAGGGACGGAGGTCTCCGGGGAGCTGTTTTTT
>TRBJ1-1|.|TRBV29-1|.
CSALGTVVSMNTEAFF
TGCAGCGCCCTCGGGACCGTAGTAAGCATGAACACTGAAGCTTTCTTT
>TRBJ2-3|TRBD2|TRBV7-8|few
CASSFSGRTDTQYF
TGTGCCAGCAGCTTTAGCGGGCGTACAGATACGCAGTATTTT
>TRBJ2-5|.|TRBV2|few
CAAGREETQYF
TGTGCCGCTGGACGTGAAGAGACCCAGTACTTC
>TRBJ2-7|.|TRBV12-3/TRBV12-4|few
CASSWTTVGEQYF
TGTGCCAGCAGTTGGACCACGGTGGGGGAGCAGTACTTC
>TRBJ1-1|.|TRBV5-1|.
CASSSDTDTEAFF
TGCGCCAGCAGCTCGGACACGGACACTGAAGCTTTCTTT
>TRBJ1-1|.|TRBV13|.
CASSLDAGGFSEAFF
TGTGCCAGCAGCTTAGATGCGGGGGGCTTCAGTGAAGCTTTCTTT
>TRBJ2-7|TRBD2|TRBV3-1|once
CASSQGGGHSYEQYF
TGTGCCAGCAGCCAGGGCGGGGGGCACTCCTACGAGCAGTACTTC
>TRBJ2-7|.|TRBV12-3/TRBV12-4|few
CASSLDRVNYEQYF
TGTGCCAGCAGTTTAGACAGGGTGAATTACGAGCAGTACTTC
>TRBJ1-1|TRBD1|TRBV30|.
CAWSRGTGNTEAFF
TGTGCCTGGAGTAGGGGGACAGGGAACACTGAAGCTTTCTTT
>TRBJ1-1|.|TRBV14|few
CASSQDYRTRGEAFF
TGTGCCAGCAGCCAAGATTACAGGACCCGTGGTGAAGCTTTCTTT
>TRBJ2-1|.|TRBV10-3|.
CAIMERPRVNEQFF
TGTGCCATCATGGAGCGGCCCCGCGTGAATGAGCAGTTCTTC
>TRBJ2-3|.|TRBV7-3|.
CASSYGGGAGTDTQYF
TGTGCCAGCAGCTACGGAGGGGGGGCCGGCACAGATACGCAGTATTTT
>TRBJ2-7|.|TRBV13|.
CASSHGLGEQYF
TGTGCCAGCAGCCATGGTCTGGGCGAGCAGTACTTC
>TRBJ1-2|.|TRBV7-2|.
CASSLGSWSGPNYGYTF
TGTGCCAGCAGCTTAGGGTCCTGGAGCGGGCCTAACTATGGCTACACCTTC
>TRBJ2-2|TRBD2|TRBV7-3|.
CASSSGTTITGELFF
TGTGCCAGCAGCTCGGGGACTACCATCACCGGGGAGCTGTTTTTT
>TRBJ2-1|TRBD1|TRBV5-1|many
CASSFGTGPNEQFF
TGCGCCAGCAGCTTCGGGACAGGGCCTAATGAGCAGTTCTTC
>TRBJ2-1|TRBD2|TRBV20-1|many
CSASGRSSYNEQFF
TGCAGTGCTAGCGGGAGGTCATCTTACAATGAGCAGTTCTTC
>TRBJ2-3|TRBD2|TRBV6-2/TRBV6-3|.
CASSLAGGSSTDTQYF
TGTGCCAGCAGCCTAGCGGGAGGATCTAGCACAGATACGCAGTATTTT
>TRBJ2-3|.|TRBV6-5|.
CASSWGRGTDTQYF
TGTGCCAGCAGTTGGGGCAGGGGCACAGATACGCAGTATTTT
>TRBJ2-5|TRBD2|TRBV19|.
CASSIDRASGETQYF
TGTGCCAGTAGTATAGATCGAGCTAGCGGAGAGACCCAGTACTTC
>TRBJ2-7|TRBD2|TRBV20-1|.
CSARLAGVYEQYF
TGCAGTGCTAGACTAGCGGGAGTATACGAGCAGTACTTC
>TRBJ2-7|.|TRBV9|.
CASSAIEGYEQYF
TGTGCCAGCAGCGCCATAGAGGGGTACGAGCAGTACTTC
>TRBJ1-2|.|TRBV7-9|.
CASSPLGGADYGYTF
TGTGCCAGCAGCCCTCTGGGGGGCGCGGACTATGGCTACACCTTC
>TRBJ1-2|.|TRBV21-1|.
CASSQGPYGYTF
TGTGCCAGCAGTCAGGGGCCCTATGGCTACACCTTC
>TRBJ2-2|TRBD2|TRBV9|.
CASSTYRSSGRTGELFF
TGTGCCAGCAGCACCTATAGGTCTAGCGGGCGGACCGGGGAGCTGTTTTTT
>TRBJ2-3|TRBD2|TRBV4-2|.
CASSQDPLTGGTTDTQYF
TGTGCCAGCAGCCAAGATCCCCTAACGGGGGGGACCACAGATACGCAGTATTTT
>TRBJ2-1|TRBD2|TRBV5-1|few
CASSFDPGWTSVYNEQFF
TGCGCCAGCAGCTTTGATCCGGGATGGACTAGCGTCTACAATGAGCAGTTCTTC
>TRBJ2-3|.|TRBV5-6|few
CASSGVGLPTQYF
TGTGCCAGCAGCGGGGTAGGTCTACCTACGCAGTATTTT
>TRBJ1-5|.|TRBV6-2/TRBV6-3|.
CASSYSGGRQPQHF
TGTGCCAGCAGTTACTCGGGGGGTCGGCAGCCCCAGCATTTT
>TRBJ2-3|.|TRBV12-3/TRBV12-4|few
CASSFGPLTDTQYF
TGTGCCAGCAGTTTCGGACCTCTCACAGATACGCAGTATTTT
>TRBJ2-7|.|TRBV5-1|.
CASSSKDIYEQYF
TGCGCCAGCAGCTCGAAGGACATCTACGAGCAGTACTTC
>TRBJ2-5|.|TRBV20-1|.
CSARVVNQETQYF
TGCAGTGCTAGAGTGGTCAACCAAGAGACCCAGTACTTC
>TRBJ2-1|.|TRBV9|.
CASSVNALLHTNEQFF
TGTGCCAGCAGCGTAAATGCGTTACTACACACGAATGAGCAGTTCTTC
>TRBJ2-6|.|TRBV7-9|.
CASSISNSGANVLTF
TGTGCCAGCAGCATCTCAAACTCTGGGGCCAACGTCCTGACTTTC
>TRBJ2-1|.|TRBV12-3/TRBV12-4|.
CASSSQGLSYNEQFF
TGTGCCAGCAGTTCTCAGGGACTCTCCTACAATGAGCAGTTCTTC
>TRBJ2-3|TRBD2|TRBV12-3/TRBV12-4|.
CASQFSGTDPTDTQYF
TGTGCCAGCCAATTTAGCGGGACCGACCCCACAGATACGCAGTATTTT
>TRBJ2-3|.|TRBV19|.
CASSMKVKDTQYF
TGTGCCAGTAGTATGAAGGTAAAAGATACGCAGTATTTT
>TRBJ2-1|.|TRBV29-1|few
CSVGGDYNEQFF
TGCAGCGTCGGGGGAGACTACAATGAGCAGTTCTTC
>TRBJ1-2|TRBD1|TRBV2|.
CASSPGQALYGYTF
TGTGCCAGCAGTCCTGGACAGGCCCTCTATGGCTACACCTTC
>TRBJ2-1|.|TRBV5-6|.
CASSFPGVGEQFF
TGTGCCAGCAGCTTTCCGGGAGTGGGGGAGCAGTTCTTC
>TRBJ1-6|.|TRBV10-3|few
CASKSSGDNSPLHF
TGTGCCTCCAAAAGTTCCGGGGATAATTCACCCCTCCACTTT
>TRBJ2-3|TRBD2|TRBV11-3|few
CASSRTGLAGTDTQYF
TGTGCCAGCAGCCGGACGGGTCTAGCGGGAACAGATACGCAGTATTTT
>TRBJ2-3|TRBD2|TRBV19|few
CASSFQTSGQDTQYF
TGTGCCAGTAGTTTTCAGACTAGCGGGCAAGATACGCAGTATTTT
>TRBJ2-1|.|TRBV7-9|.
CASSDTGTFEQFF
TGTGCCAGCAGCGACACCGGGACTTTCGAGCAGTTCTTC
>TRBJ2-7|.|TRBV18|few
CASSPNKGGTHEQYF
TGTGCCAGCTCACCGAATAAGGGGGGAACCCACGAGCAGTACTTC
>TRBJ2-6|.|TRBV21-1|few
CASSKYRGQGANVLTF
TGTGCCAGCAGCAAATATAGGGGACAGGGGGCCAACGTCCTGACTTTC
>TRBJ2-3|TRBD2|TRBV5-5|few
CASSLTASGGPTDTQYF
TGTGCCAGCAGCTTGACGGCTAGCGGGGGACCCACAGATACGCAGTATTTT
>TRBJ2-7|.|TRBV6-2/TRBV6-3|few
CASSPAGFGAYEQYF
TGTGCCAGCAGTCCGGCAGGGTTCGGCGCCTACGAGCAGTACTTC
>TRBJ2-5|TRBD2|TRBV12-5|.
CASGFSAGGQSETQYF
TGTGCTAGTGGTTTTTCGGCGGGGGGGCAAAGCGAGACCCAGTACTTC
>TRBJ2-7|.|TRBV27|few
CASSLLQGREQYF
TGTGCCAGCAGTTTATTACAGGGCCGGGAGCAGTACTTC